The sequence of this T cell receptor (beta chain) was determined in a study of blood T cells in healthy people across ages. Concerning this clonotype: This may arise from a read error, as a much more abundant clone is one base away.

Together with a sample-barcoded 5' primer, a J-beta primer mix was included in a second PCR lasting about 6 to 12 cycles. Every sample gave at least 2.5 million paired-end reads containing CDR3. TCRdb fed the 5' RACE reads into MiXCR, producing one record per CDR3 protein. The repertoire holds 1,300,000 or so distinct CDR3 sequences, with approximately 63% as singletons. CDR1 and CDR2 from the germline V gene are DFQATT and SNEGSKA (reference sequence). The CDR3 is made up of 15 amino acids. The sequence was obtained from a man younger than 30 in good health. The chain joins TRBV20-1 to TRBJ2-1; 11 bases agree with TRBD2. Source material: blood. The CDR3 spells CSATPGTSGYNEQCF. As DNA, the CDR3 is TGCAGTGCTACCCCCGGGACTAGCGGATACAATGAGCAGTGCTTC.